This TCR beta chain was obtained from a study of regulatory T cells (dated by TCRdb to about 2018). Study-wide context: The study compared T-cell receptor beta repertoires of sorted regulatory, conventional CD4+ and CD8+ T cells in CD3G-deficient patients with those in healthy controls. The investigation overall reported the following: Hydrophobic residues at CDR3 positions 6 and 7 were enriched in conventional CD4+ T cells from CD3G-deficient patients, which suggests more self-reactive specificities. In patients, repertoires had restricted unique TRB V-J pairs and skewed V and J gene usage, with regulatory T cells showing the most marked changes.

For the multiplex PCR, 52 forward TRBV primers and 13 reverse TRBJ primers were used, and amplification bias was corrected with both assay-based and computational methods. Rearranged TRB loci were amplified from genomic DNA by multiplex PCR within the immunoSEQ assay. Sequencing of the TRB amplicons was done on an Illumina HiSeq platform. The original pipeline was this. Custom algorithms error-filtered the raw sequences and aligned the raw sequences to reference gene sequences, after which the immunoSEQ online tools were used for analysis. Productive and nonproductive TRB rearrangement frequencies were evaluated among both unique and total sequences. Hydrophobicity and amino acid composition of residues 6 and 7 within the TRB CDR3 were used to estimate the potential for self-reactivity. Group comparisons used t tests, Mann-Whitney tests or two-way ANOVA run in Prism software. Sourced from immuneACCESS, this table was stored by TCRdb with only in-frame sequences that have V and J called. A share of the clones is absent; for the studies checked, an unresolved V gene accounts for under half, and the remainder has no known explanation. Clone size and V and J calls were adopted from that table, with D and trimming inferred from the DNA. The sample profile shows over 25,000 clones; more than 85% of them were found once. Of the sample, more than 0.75% is held by the ten largest clones.

Remarks on this clone: The antigen this receptor binds is unknown. No base qualities exist here, and no much larger clone lies one base off it.

The CDR3 runs 18 amino acids, cysteine and phenylalanine included. Solely the CDR3 DNA is kept, with 54 bases framed from the first base. Ends trimmed: V by 5 bases, J by 9 bases; bases unmatched to a gene: 19. Based on the germline V gene (reference sequence), the CDR1 and CDR2 sequences are LNHDA and SQIVND. Evidence of autoimmunity was present in all CD3G-deficient patients, and the autoimmunity was more severe in two of the patients. At the time of testing, the patients were between 2 and 39 years old, and their CD4+ and CD8+ T cells had reduced naive proportions and increased memory proportions. CD4+ cells were FACS-sorted into CD25-high CD127-low regulatory T cells and CD25-low CD127-high conventional CD4+ T cells. The patient group comprised roughly 6 individuals with CD3G deficiency. An international network of physicians across the United States, Europe and Asia provided the patient samples and clinical data. Peripheral blood mononuclear cells were isolated by Ficoll density separation.

Sequenced input: conventional CD4+ T cells sorted from blood. Recombination joined TRBV19 with TRBJ1-5; a stretch of 10 junction bases matches TRBD1. This receptor was taken from a child aged 2-9 years with CD3G deficiency. DNA sequence: TGTGCCAGTAGTGCCTTATTCCCCGGGACAGGGGCAGGGGTGCCCCAGCATTTT. Its coded protein is CASSALFPGTGAGVPQHF.